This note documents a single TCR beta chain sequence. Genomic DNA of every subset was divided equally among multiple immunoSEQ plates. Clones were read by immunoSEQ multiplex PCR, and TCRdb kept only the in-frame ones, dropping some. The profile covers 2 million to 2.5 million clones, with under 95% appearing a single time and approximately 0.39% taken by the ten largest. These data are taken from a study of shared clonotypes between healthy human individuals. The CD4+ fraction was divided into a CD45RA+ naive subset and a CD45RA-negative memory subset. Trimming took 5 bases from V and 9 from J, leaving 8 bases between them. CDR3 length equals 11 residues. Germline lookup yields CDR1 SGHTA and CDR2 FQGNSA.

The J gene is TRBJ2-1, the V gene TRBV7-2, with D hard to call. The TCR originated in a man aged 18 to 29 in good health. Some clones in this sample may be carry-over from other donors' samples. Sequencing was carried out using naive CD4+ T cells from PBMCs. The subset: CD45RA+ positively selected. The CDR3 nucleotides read TGTGCCAGCAGCCCTTCCGTTGAGCAGTTCTTC. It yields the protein CASSPSVEQFF.